Here is one T cell receptor (beta chain) with its context. This clone has just one count. The antigen this receptor binds is unknown. There are no base qualities to consult, and no much larger clone falls within one base. This specimen comes from a study of OX40 agonist ivuxolimab in advanced cancers. Context from the whole study: Ivuxolimab was an agonistic, fully human IgG2 monoclonal antibody directed against OX40 (CD134), a costimulatory receptor. Intravenous ivuxolimab was administered to patients every 2 weeks at six dose levels: 0.01, 0.1, 0.3, 1.5, 3 and 10 mg/kg. Of the approximately 50 dose-escalation patients, hepatocellular carcinoma was present in 19, melanoma in some 15, renal cell carcinoma in 9 and head and neck cancer in 9. The dose-escalation cohort was roughly 87% male with a mean age of around 64 years, ranging from roughly 23 to 85. Prior anti-PD-1, anti-PD-L1 or anti-CTLA-4 therapy was permitted, and 30% to 45% of dose-escalation patients had received checkpoint inhibitors. Partial responses were achieved by three dose-escalation patients, of whom one had hepatocellular carcinoma and two had cutaneous melanoma. The point of sequencing TCRbeta in the periphery was to test whether ivuxolimab changed TCR sequence diversity and drove clonal T-cell expansion. The paper describes the monotherapy dose-escalation part (N ≈ 52 patients) of the phase I trial of ivuxolimab. What the authors observed across the whole study: The antigen specificity of the peripheral T cells that underwent clonal expansion was not determined. In partial responders in the 0.1-3.0 mg/kg groups, normalized peripheral clonal expansion was found to be among the lowest, especially among CD8+ T cells. Clonal expansion of both CD4+ and CD8+ blood T cells was observed from baseline to week 6 at doses 0.1 to 3.0 mg/kg. Low levels of normalized T-cell clonal expansion were also seen in some patients who did not respond. After ivuxolimab, CD8+ T cells had more expanded clones than CD4+ T cells on average.

Patients with a history of autoimmune disease or receiving systemic immunosuppression were excluded from the trial. Peripheral blood for TCR sequencing was collected from all dose cohorts at baseline, on cycle 4 day 1, and on cycle 7 day 1. Samples were obtained from an open-label, multicenter, first-in-human phase I dose-escalation trial of ivuxolimab. The trial enrolled adults with locally advanced or metastatic head and neck squamous cell, hepatocellular, melanoma or renal cell carcinoma. Before TCR sequencing, CD4+ T cells and CD8+ T cells were sorted from peripheral blood as separate populations. Genomic DNA was extracted from sorted cells for sequencing of the TCRbeta CDR3 region. The immunoSEQ Assay was used for sequencing of TCRbeta CDR3 regions. In TCRdb, the immuneACCESS table is reduced to in-frame sequences with V and J assigned. These tables do not hold every clone; where another copy was compared, an unresolved V gene accounts for under half, and the others remain unexplained. This sample is represented by 25,000 or so clones; about four fifths of them were singletons. The ten largest clones add up to more than 2% of the sample.

Specimen: CD4+ or CD8+ T cells sorted from blood, collected in a trial of the OX40 agonist ivuxolimab. The receptor was derived from an adult with an advanced solid tumor such as melanoma, head and neck, liver or kidney cancer.

The DNA sequence is TGTGCCAGCTCAAAGGACACTGGTGGGGAGCTGTTTTTT. This is translated as CASSKDTGGELFF. This sequence uses TRBV18 and TRBJ2-2; TRBD1 is a possible D gene, resting on 5 matching bases. V is shortened by 5 bases, J by 8 bases, and the region joining them spans 12 bases. The CDR3 measures 13 amino acids from cysteine to phenylalanine. Only the CDR3 DNA stays, 39 bases, in frame from base 1. CDR1 and CDR2 are read off the germline V gene as KGHSH and LQKENI.